This TCR beta chain was found in a study of T cells in Graves' hyperthyroidism and ophthalmopathy. Study information: Peripheral blood specimens were obtained at initial diagnosis, prior to any treatment. Findings and caveats of the study: From stable hyperthyroidism, ophthalmopathy was separated by a 13 V-J model.

There were TCR beta CDR3 regions amplified from RNA transcripts. The study used the HTBI primer set for a first-round RT-PCR of the TCR CDR3. TCRdb passed the multiplex PCR reads through MiXCR, listing each CDR3 protein once. The data show around 500,000 distinct CDR3 sequences, approximately 22% seen once. Duration under 3 months, a NOSPECS grade of at least 4, and a Clinical Activity Score of at least 3 characterized the ophthalmopathy patients. The authors obtained PBMCs from around 11 ml of fresh peripheral blood. As concerns this clonotype: Its antigen is still unknown.

The trim removed 1 base at V and 5 bases at J, leaving 2 bases unmatched. The CDR3 contains 15 residues. Germline values: CDR1 SGHNT, CDR2 YYREEE (reference sequence). The V call is TRBV5-4, the J call TRBJ2-5, with 13 bases that match TRBD2. This receptor was obtained from an older woman with Graves' ophthalmopathy. Sequenced input: blood. CDR3 sequence reads: CASSLQLAGGETQYF. CDR3 bases: TGTGCCAGCAGCTTGCAACTAGCGGGGGGGGAGACCCAGTACTTC.